The T cell receptor beta chain under discussion was sequenced for a study of blood T cell repertoires in COVID-19. Across the study: Material from acute and convalescent COVID-19 was sourced from the United States, Italy and Spain.

In the authors' methods: Amplification of reference gene primers was used by the study to estimate nucleated cell counts. Produced via immunoSEQ multiplex PCR; TCRdb's table is partial and in-frame only. D and trimming come from the DNA, and the V and J calls and clone size come from that table. This table holds around 250,000 clones, approximately 84% found once. CDR1 and CDR2 from the germline V gene are SGHRS and YFSETQ. CDR3 length equals 15 residues. Trimming cost V 0 bases and J 6 bases, with 16 bases left between them. The participants were between about 18 and 90 years old and came from some 25 US areas. Cohort placement rested on clinical history that participants reported themselves.

The origin of this receptor is a man between 18 and 35 years old who had recovered from COVID-19. The chain couples TRBV5-1 to TRBJ2-7; possible D gene TRBD2, 6 bases. The sequenced sample was PBMCs or T cells enriched from blood (not recorded which). The CDR3 region is CASSLAGGKRFEQYF. CDR3 DNA: TGCGCCAGCAGCTTGGCTGGCGGGAAACGTTTCGAGCAGTACTTC.